Only a few counts were recorded for the clone carrying this T cell receptor beta chain. The repertoire was sequenced with immunoSEQ multiplex PCR; TCRdb's copy has only in-frame clones and lacks some. There are approximately 34,000 clones in the sample; about nine tenths occur only once, and roughly an eighth lies in the top ten. The data derive from a study of T cell changes during pregnancy in multiple sclerosis. The CDR3 length is 11 residues. Trimming removed 6 bases from V and 12 bases from J; junction bases left unmatched: 8. Sequenced here: CD8+ T cells from peripheral blood mononuclear cells, sampled in the first trimester of pregnancy. The chain carries TRBV6-7 and TRBJ2-7; TRBD1 agrees at 7 bases. TRBV6-7 is filed as an ORF, its function uncertain. This TCR came from a female donor with multiple sclerosis, enrolled in a pregnancy study. The CDR3 coding sequence is TGTGCCAGCAGACCGGGACAGCACCTGTACTTC. Amino acids: CASRPGQHLYF.